The T cell receptor (beta chain) described here comes from a study of blood T cell repertoires in COVID-19. Repertoires were generated with immunoSEQ multiplex PCR, while TCRdb's copy carries only in-frame clones and drops some. The sample has about 190,000 clones, 82% seen once. Losses at the gene ends were 3 bases for V and 6 bases for J; bases not matched to a gene: 12. The CDR3 covers 17 residues. Per the germline V gene, CDR1 is SGHKS and CDR2 is YYEKEE (reference sequence). What was sequenced was peripheral blood. V is TRBV5-5 and J is TRBJ2-2, with TRBD1 matching 9 bases. The receptor was isolated from a woman in her sixties with COVID-19, enrolled during active disease. The CDR3 spells CASSSYWTGVTAGELFF. CDR3 in DNA: TGTGCCAGCAGCTCTTACTGGACAGGGGTTACGGCCGGGGAGCTGTTTTTT.